This T cell receptor (beta chain) was sequenced during a study of pediatric ulcerative colitis. Germline trimming cut 8 bases from V and 3 bases from J; bases unmatched to any gene: 11. The CDR3 is 16 amino acids. CDR1 is SGHDT, CDR2 YYEEEE, per germline. For this clone: Its antigen is undetermined.

General study results and limits: A couple of patients had blood samples with substantially reduced template counts.

Sequenced by immunoSEQ multiplex PCR; TCRdb stores in-frame clones only, minus some. The data show about 60,000 clones, more than 75% seen once. V gene TRBV5-6 combines with J gene TRBJ2-1; 10 bases map to TRBD2. Input material: blood. The sequence was collected from a boy between 10 and 17 years old who was a control in a study of pediatric ulcerative colitis. As DNA, the CDR3 is TGTGCCAGAACACCTGGGACTAGCGTAATCTACAATGAGCAGTTCTTC. This translates into CARTPGTSVIYNEQFF.